One T cell receptor beta chain is described in this entry. The data were taken from a study of blood T cell repertoires in COVID-19. Whole-study context: Spain, Italy and the United States supplied samples that represented acute and convalescent COVID-19.

V lost 6 bases to trimming and J lost 5 bases, with 13 bases between them. The CDR3 runs 14 residues. The germline CDR1 and CDR2 sequences are MNHEY and SVGAGI. Sequencing used immunoSEQ multiplex PCR; TCRdb keeps in-frame clones, though not all of them. This sample yields around 200,000 clones, of which around nine tenths are seen a single time; roughly 6.2% belongs to the top ten. Sample: peripheral blood. The chain has TRBV6-5 and TRBJ1-4; D uncertain. This TCR was recovered from a man aged 55 to 69 who had recovered from COVID-19. DNA for the CDR3: TGTGCCAGCAGACGGACTTTCTCAAATGAAAAACTGTTTTTT. Its protein is CASRRTFSNEKLFF.